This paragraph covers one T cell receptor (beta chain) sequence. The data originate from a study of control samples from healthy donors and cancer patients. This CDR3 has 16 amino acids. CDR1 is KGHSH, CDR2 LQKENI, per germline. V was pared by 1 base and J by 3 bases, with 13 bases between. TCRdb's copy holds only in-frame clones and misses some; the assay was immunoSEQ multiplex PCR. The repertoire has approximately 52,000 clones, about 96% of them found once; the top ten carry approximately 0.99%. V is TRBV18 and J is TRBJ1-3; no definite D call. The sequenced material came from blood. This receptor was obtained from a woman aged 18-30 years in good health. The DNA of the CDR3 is TGTGCCAGCTCACCACAGAGGGCCGCGGGTGGAAACACCATATATTTT. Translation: CASSPQRAAGGNTIYF.